The clone carrying this TCR beta chain was observed a handful of times. Its antigen is undetermined. The sample is drawn from a study of siplizumab effects on memory and regulatory T cells. Whole-study findings and limits: Memory T cells appeared less diverse than naive cells, which seemed to contribute substantially to alloresponse. Sequences below about 10^-5 frequency were poorly captured. As a result, only a minor fraction of alloreactive clones mapped to unstimulated subsets. Siplizumab conditions gave an average of almost 70% Treg-derived mappable alloreactive CD4+ clones, versus less than 35% for controls.

Trimming took 1 base from V and 5 from J, leaving 14 bases between them. The germline V gene has CDR1 SGHDN and CDR2 FVKESK. The CDR3 runs 15 residues. Assaying covered 100,000 or so TCR templates per sample. Using immunoSEQ multiplex PCR, the repertoire was profiled, and TCRdb retains in-frame clones only, with some absent. The sample has 75,000 to 95,000 clones; approximately 90% are singletons. Sequencing was carried out using CD4+ T cells sorted from blood. The TCR originated in a human donor in good health. The chain is built from TRBV14 and TRBJ2-5; no reliable D call. The CDR3: CASSQGAPGWETQYF. DNA for the CDR3: TGTGCCAGCAGCCAAGGGGCGCCGGGTTGGGAGACCCAGTACTTC.